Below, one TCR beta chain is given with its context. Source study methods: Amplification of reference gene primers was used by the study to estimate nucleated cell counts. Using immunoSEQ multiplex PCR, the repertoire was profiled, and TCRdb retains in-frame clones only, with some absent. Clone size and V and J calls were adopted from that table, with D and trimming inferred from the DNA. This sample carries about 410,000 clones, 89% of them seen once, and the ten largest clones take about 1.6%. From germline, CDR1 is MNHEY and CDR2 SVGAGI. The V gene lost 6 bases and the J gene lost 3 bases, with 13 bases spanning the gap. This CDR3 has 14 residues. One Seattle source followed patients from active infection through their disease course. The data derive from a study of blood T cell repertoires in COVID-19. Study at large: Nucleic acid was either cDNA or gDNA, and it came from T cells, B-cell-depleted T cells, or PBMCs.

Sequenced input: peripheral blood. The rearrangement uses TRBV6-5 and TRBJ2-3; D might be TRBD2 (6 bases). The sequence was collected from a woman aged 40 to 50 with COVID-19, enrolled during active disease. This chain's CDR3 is CASRAGRKTDTQYF. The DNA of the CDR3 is TGTGCCAGCAGGGCGGGAAGAAAGACAGATACGCAGTATTTT.